This T cell receptor (beta chain) was sequenced during a study of blood T cell repertoires in COVID-19 (dated by TCRdb to between 2020 and 2021). About the investigation overall: The collaborator samples originated in the United States, Italy and Spain and spanned the acute and convalescent phases of COVID-19. The material from the prospective study consisted of cDNA or gDNA derived from T cells, B-cell-depleted T cells, or PBMCs. The dataset comprised deeply sampled blood TCRbeta repertoires from subjects exposed to, actively infected with, or recovered from COVID-19. The repertoires were released in a freely available public database intended as a resource for research on the immune response to SARS-CoV-2. The samples were drawn from two sources: the first 160 participants of the ongoing ImmuneRACE study, and fewer than 1,500 subjects contributed by 6 global collaborators. Sample metadata almost always included a de-identified subject ID, COVID-19 status, age in years and sex. Where available, HLA class I and class II types were taken from metadata supplied by the sample provider and were not determined by assay-based typing.

The immunoSEQ Assay, a bias-controlled multiplex PCR, was used to amplify TCRbeta CDR3 regions from genomic DNA. On the study's bioinformatics: Within the assay, amplification of reference gene primers was used to estimate how many nucleated cells each sample contained. To quantify the absolute abundance of each unique TCRbeta CDR3 rearrangement, sequence reads were collapsed and filtered. For each sample, productive Simpson clonality was calculated by taking the square root of Simpson's diversity index across productive rearrangements. Drawn from immuneACCESS, this table holds only the in-frame rearrangements with V and J called that TCRdb kept. Clones are partly lost; checked studies trace under half to an unresolved V gene and leave the rest unexplained. The V and J calls and clone size come from that table; D and trimming were worked out from the DNA. The sample table holds 100,000 to 150,000 clones, of which approximately 90% were seen once. Clones ranked in the top ten supply around 2.1% of the sample.

In regard to this clone: It lacks a known antigen. The input lacks base qualities; no much larger clone sits a single base away.

Study-wide conclusions, independent of this receptor: The quantity of clinical and demographic metadata differed by source and by participant and was supplied without curation.

One collaborating source in Seattle enrolled patients while the patients were actively infected and followed the patients over time throughout the course of disease. The collaborating institutions used their own protocols to collect whole blood in K2EDTA tubes. For TCRbeta analysis, collaborators shipped samples as frozen whole blood, isolated PBMCs, or DNA extracted from either of those sample types. The sequence derives from a man aged 50 to 60 with COVID-19, enrolled during active disease. The sample consisted of peripheral blood.

The nucleotides are TGTGCCAGCTCGACAGGGGGCCTTTGGACAGATACGCAGTATTTT. The encoded protein is CASSTGGLWTDTQYF. Recombination joined TRBV19 with TRBJ2-3, and 10 junctional nucleotides match TRBD1. CDR1 and CDR2 are drawn from the germline V gene (reference sequence): LNHDA, SQIVND. From the cysteine through the phenylalanine, the CDR3 covers 15 amino acids. Left in the record is the CDR3 DNA by itself, 45 bases read in frame from the first base. At the junction V is shortened by 9 bases and J by 3 bases; bases outside the gene matches: 9.